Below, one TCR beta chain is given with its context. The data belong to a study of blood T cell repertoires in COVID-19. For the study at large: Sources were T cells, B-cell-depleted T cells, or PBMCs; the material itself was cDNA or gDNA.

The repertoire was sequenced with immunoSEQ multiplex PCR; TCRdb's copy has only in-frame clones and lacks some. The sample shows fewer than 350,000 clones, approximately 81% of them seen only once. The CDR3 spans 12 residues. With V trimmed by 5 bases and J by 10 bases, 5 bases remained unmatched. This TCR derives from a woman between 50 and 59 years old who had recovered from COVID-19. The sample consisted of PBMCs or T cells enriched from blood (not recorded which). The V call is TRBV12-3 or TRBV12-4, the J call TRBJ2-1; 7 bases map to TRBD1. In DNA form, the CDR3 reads TGTGCCAGCAGTGAACCACAGGGGGAGCAGTTCTTC. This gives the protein CASSEPQGEQFF.